The present TCR beta chain was sequenced within a study of identical twins. Study findings and constraints: With abundant cord blood beta clonotypes, insertions were fewer; memory repertoires showed no such pattern.

Germline V gives CDR1 SGHVT, CDR2 SQSDAQ. The CDR3 is 14 residues long. Trimming at V came to 4 bases and at J to 5 bases, leaving 5 bases not matched to a gene. This clonotype was seen more than once but under ten times. Its target is unknown. TCRdb ran MiXCR on the 5' RACE reads and lists one entry per CDR3 protein. The repertoire holds about 240,000 distinct CDR3 sequences, with roughly 12% as singletons. The data also belong to a second study, concerning yellow fever vaccine responses in identical twins.

The V gene is TRBV7-4, the J gene TRBJ2-1; 7 bases line up with TRBD2. The TCR originated in a woman under 30 in good health. Input material: memory (CD45RO+) T cells sorted from blood. CDR3: CASSWPGGHNEQFF. DNA for the CDR3: TGTGCCAGCAGCTGGCCGGGAGGCCACAATGAGCAGTTCTTC.